This paragraph covers one TCR beta chain sequence. Its antigen remains undetermined. No per-base quality is available; no much larger clone lies one base away. TCRbeta CDR3 regions were amplified from genomic DNA by means of the immunoSEQ Assay, a bias-controlled multiplex PCR. The source study handled its data this way. The number of nucleated cells in each sample was estimated from the amplification of reference gene primers within the assay. To quantify the absolute abundance of each unique TCRbeta CDR3 rearrangement, sequence reads were collapsed and filtered. For each sample, productive Simpson clonality was calculated by taking the square root of Simpson's diversity index across productive rearrangements. This immuneACCESS table, as held by TCRdb, lists in-frame sequences with V and J called but not all clones. Of the missing ones, under half trace to an unresolved V gene in checked studies; the others have no known cause. V and J calls and clone size follow that table, whereas D and trimming were derived from the DNA. The sample includes tens of thousands of clones, with more than 75% observed a single time. The leading ten clones occupy 4% to 5.5% of the sample.

The data originate from a study of blood T cell repertoires in COVID-19 (dated by TCRdb to the early 2020s). Context from the whole study: The collaborator samples originated in the United States, Italy and Spain and spanned the acute and convalescent phases of COVID-19. The prospective study material was composed of cDNA or gDNA derived from T cells, B-cell-depleted T cells, or PBMCs. Subjects who had been exposed to COVID-19, were actively infected with it, or had recovered from it provided the deeply sampled blood TCRbeta repertoires that made up the dataset. A freely available public database, intended as a resource for researchers studying the immune response to SARS-CoV-2, is where the repertoires were released. Samples came from the ongoing ImmuneRACE study (first 160 participants) plus 1,254 subjects from 6 global collaborators. Sample metadata almost always included a de-identified subject ID, COVID-19 status, age in years and sex. Where HLA class I and class II types were available, the types were taken from metadata supplied by the sample provider, not from assay-based typing.

Overall study results and their limits: The amount of clinical and demographic metadata varied by source and participant and was provided uncurated.

The germline V and J ends show losses of 0 bases and 0 bases respectively, and no gene match explains 2 bases of the junction. From a lookup of the germline V gene, CDR1 and CDR2 are SGHRS and YFSETQ. The cysteine opens and the phenylalanine closes a CDR3 of 15 amino acids. The only DNA kept is the CDR3, 45 bases in frame from the first base. Whole blood was collected in K2EDTA tubes by collaborating institutions according to the institutions' own protocols. Collaborator samples were shipped for TCRbeta analysis as frozen whole blood, isolated PBMCs, or DNA extracted from either sample type. The clonotype comes from a man aged 45-65 years with active COVID-19. Sequencing was performed on peripheral blood. This chain is built from TRBV5-1 and TRBJ2-7, and TRBD2 matches 8 of the central bases. The CDR3 protein sequence reads: CASSLEGLGSYEQYF. The nucleotide sequence reads TGCGCCAGCAGCTTGGAGGGACTAGGCTCCTACGAGCAGTACTTC.